What follows are 15 T cell receptor beta chains derived from one specimen sequenced in a study of chronic HIV infection and antiretroviral therapy. Via MiXCR, TCRdb re-called the 5' RACE reads, giving one row per CDR3 protein. Seen here are some 43,000 distinct CDR3 sequences, 15% to 20% observed once, and the top ten hold approximately 2.8%. The sequencing input was peripheral blood. All receptors come from an adult who had HIV and had not received antiretroviral therapy, or was an uninfected healthy control (not recorded which).

This clonotype was seen a handful of times. V usage is TRBV4-1 and J usage is TRBJ2-1, with unresolved D. The CDR3 consists of 16 residues. Trimming stripped 0 bases from V and 7 bases from J, with 16 bases between. Germline CDR1 is MGHRA and CDR2 is YSYEKL. As DNA, the CDR3 is TGCGCCAGCAGCCAAGATTCGGGCCTCCTGGGGAATGAGCAGTTCTTC. Protein product: CASSQDSGLLGNEQFF.

This sequence joins TRBV6-5 and TRBJ2-1, with 9 bases fitting TRBD2. Trimming cost V 6 bases and J 0 bases; bases outside gene matches: 6. The CDR3 loop spans 16 amino acids. Germline values: CDR1 MNHEY, CDR2 SVGAGI. CDR3 sequence: CASRRYSGSSYNEQFF. The CDR3 DNA reads as TGTGCCAGCAGGCGGTATAGCGGGAGCTCCTACAATGAGCAGTTCTTC.

This clonotype appeared a few times. V and J are TRBV28 and TRBJ2-7; D might be TRBD2 (5 bases). Trimming removed 7 bases at V and 11 bases at J, with 15 bases between. This CDR3 has 11 residues. Germline lookup yields CDR1 MDHEN and CDR2 SYDVKM. The CDR3 loop reads CASNNERAEYF. CDR3 nucleotide sequence: TGTGCCAGCAACAACGAGAGGGCGGAGTACTTC.

Ten or more counts support this clonotype. V is TRBV5-4 and J is TRBJ1-2; weak D call: TRBD1 (5 bases). The CDR3 contains 14 residues. Trimming took off 5 bases at V and 8 bases at J, with 19 bases between the two ends. Germline CDR1 and CDR2: SGHNT and YYREEE (reference sequence). The CDR3 nucleotides read TGTGCCAGCAGGCTGGGGCCAGGGCCGGGAGGCTACACCTTC. Protein sequence: CASRLGPGPGGYTF.

The rearrangement uses TRBV10-2 and TRBJ2-7, with D unclear. Between the trimmed V and J ends, which lost 4 bases and 1 base, there was a span of 2 bases. The CDR3 is 11 amino acids. Per the germline V gene, CDR1 is WSHSY and CDR2 is SAAADI. The CDR3 protein is CASSASYEQYF. The CDR3 DNA follows: TGCGCCAGCAGTGCTTCCTACGAGCAGTACTTC.

The chain joins TRBV4-1 to TRBJ2-1; D might be TRBD2 (6 bases). The V gene's germline CDR1 is MGHRA and CDR2 YSYEKL. The CDR3 runs to 17 residues. V was cut by 2 bases and J by 5 bases, with 19 bases left in between. The CDR3 here is CASSQPPGDIADNEQFF. For the CDR3, the DNA is TGCGCCAGCAGCCAACCCCCGGGCGATATAGCGGACAATGAGCAGTTCTTC.

This clonotype has just one count. Written as DNA, the CDR3 is TGCGCCAGCAGCCATCTCGGAGGTACGGCAGATACGCAGTATTTT. Protein: CASSHLGGTADTQYF. This chain uses TRBV4-1 with TRBJ2-3; a weak D match, TRBD2 (5 bases). Per germline, CDR1 MGHRA and CDR2 YSYEKL. This CDR3 contains 15 residues. V was shortened by 3 bases and J by 4 bases, with 14 bases between the two germline ends.

This clonotype showed up many times. The chain has TRBV27 and TRBJ2-7, with D perhaps matching TRBD1 or TRBD2 (5 bases each). Germline loops: CDR1 MNHEY, CDR2 SMNVEV (reference sequence). The CDR3 runs to 14 residues. The V gene lost 5 bases and the J gene lost 3 bases, with 14 bases spanning the gap. The CDR3 DNA sequence: TGTGCCAGCAGTACCAGGGACGGGCACTACGAGCAGTACTTC. Residues: CASSTRDGHYEQYF.

This rearrangement joins TRBV2 to TRBJ2-1, with D tentatively TRBD1 or TRBD2 (6 bases each). The ends were cut back, 3 bases at V and 2 bases at J, with 14 bases in the middle. The CDR3 is made up of 16 amino acids. Per the germline V gene, CDR1 is SNHLY and CDR2 is FYNNEI. The CDR3 DNA is TGTGCCAGCAGTGAGAGGGGGGATACCCCCTACAATGAGCAGTTCTTC. Its translation is CASSERGDTPYNEQFF.

The chain combines TRBV28 with TRBJ1-5; TRBD1 aligns across 8 bases. Germline CDR1 and CDR2: MDHEN and SYDVKM. Losses at the gene ends were 10 bases for V and 6 bases for J; bases not matched to a gene: 8. The CDR3 covers 13 residues. The CDR3 sequence is CAIKRDRTQPQHF. The CDR3 region has the DNA TGTGCCATCAAGCGGGACAGGACTCAGCCCCAGCATTTT. The complete variable domain, with remaining parts taken from reference TRBV28 and TRBJ1-5, reads DVKVTQSSRYLVKRTGEKVFLECVQDMDHENMFWYRQDPGLGLRLIYFSYDVKMKEKGDIPEGYSVSREKKERFSLILESASTNQTSMYLCAIKRDRTQPQHFGDGTRLSIL.

The V call is TRBV10-2, the J call TRBJ1-5; D not certain. CDR1 WSHSY and CDR2 SAAADI come from the germline V gene. Trimming pared 3 bases from V and 3 bases from J, leaving 6 bases between. CDR3 length equals 13 residues. The CDR3 region is CASSDSVNQPQHF. CDR3 DNA sequence: TGCGCCAGCAGTGACAGTGTCAATCAGCCCCAGCATTTT.

V gene TRBV29-1 combines with J gene TRBJ2-1; 7 nucleotides agree with TRBD1. Germline V lookup: CDR1 SQVTM, CDR2 ANQGSEA. With 2 bases clipped from V and 9 bases from J, the junction kept 4 bases outside the gene matches. The CDR3 has 12 amino acids. The CDR3 nucleotides read TGCAGCGTTGAATTACAGGGGAGTGAGCAGTTCTTC. Protein sequence: CSVELQGSEQFF.

This clonotype was counted between two and nine times. At one end the junction does not follow the germline gene, possibly because of a read error. This chain uses TRBV29-1 with TRBJ2-3; weak D call: TRBD1 (6 bases). The CDR3 is 13 residues long. The germline CDR1 and CDR2 sequences are SQVTM and ANQGSEA. CDR3 sequence reads: CSVDGGAADTQYF. CDR3 coding DNA: TGCAGTGTTGATGGGGGCGCGGCAGATACGCAGTATTTT.

The chain has TRBV10-3 and TRBJ2-7; D not certain. From germline, CDR1 is ENHRY and CDR2 SYGVKD. Trimming shortened V by 6 bases and J by 5 bases, and 14 bases separated the two germline ends. The CDR3 consists of 13 residues. DNA for the CDR3: TGTGCCATCAGGATGGACGGGCCCCACGAGCAGTACTTC. Translating it yields CAIRMDGPHEQYF.

The chain uses TRBV5-6 and TRBJ1-1, with no clear D. Trimming took off 1 base at V and 7 bases at J, with 11 bases between the two ends. Germline CDR1 and CDR2: SGHDT and YYEEEE. The CDR3 is made up of 13 amino acids. Written as DNA, the CDR3 is TGTGCCAGCAGCTTGCCAGGAGGAAATGAAGCTTTCTTT. This sequence encodes CASSLPGGNEAFF.